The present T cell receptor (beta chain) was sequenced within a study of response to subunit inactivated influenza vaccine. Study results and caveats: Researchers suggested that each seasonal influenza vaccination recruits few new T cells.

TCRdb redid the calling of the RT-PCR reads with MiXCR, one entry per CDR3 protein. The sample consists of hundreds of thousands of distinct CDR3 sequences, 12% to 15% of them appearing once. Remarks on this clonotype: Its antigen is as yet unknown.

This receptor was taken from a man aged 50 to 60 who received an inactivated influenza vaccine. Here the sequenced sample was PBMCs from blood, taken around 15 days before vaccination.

The CDR3 region is CSARVHSGGGQPQHF. The CDR3 DNA sequence: TGCAGTGCTAGGGTCCACTCCGGAGGGGGTCAGCCCCAGCATTTT. The chain uses TRBV20-1 and TRBJ1-5; D might be TRBD1 (6 bases). Germline CDR1 DFQATT, CDR2 SNEGSKA (reference sequence). With 3 bases removed from V and 6 bases from J, the gap between germline ends came to 18 bases. The CDR3 has 15 residues.